One sample yielded the 26 T cell receptor beta chains listed below, sequenced in a study of T cells after yellow fever vaccination (dated by TCRdb to the late 2010s). Library creation used 5' RACE. Instrument used: Illumina HiSeq 2500. Through fastp at Q25 and MiXCR, TCRdb rebuilt clones from the public reads, retaining in-frame beta chains. Rows with one shared CDR3 protein collapse into an entry with the most common genes and DNA. The sample records 250,000 to 350,000 distinct CDR3 sequences, about 6.9% of which are singletons. The top ten hold roughly a sixth of the sample. The treatment or condition tag for this specimen amounts to: live attenuated yellow fever vaccine strain. The sample here was PBMCs, taken roughly seven weeks after the first yellow fever vaccination. Every receptor here comes from a man between 18 and 29 years old who received the YFV17D yellow fever vaccine.

This clonotype was counted between two and nine times. J is TRBJ2-3 and V is TRBV7-2; D might be TRBD2 (5 bases). The CDR3 has 15 residues. Germline V gene sequence: CDR1 SGHTA, CDR2 FQGNSA. The V and J ends lost 2 bases and 4 bases respectively, with 13 bases between them. The CDR3 DNA reads TGTGCCAGCAGCTTATACGGGGTAGGCGCAGATACGCAGTATTTT. Translating gives CASSLYGVGADTQYF.

This clonotype was counted between two and nine times. J is TRBJ2-3 and V is TRBV3-1, with D perhaps matching TRBD2 (6 bases). This CDR3 spans 16 amino acids. Trimming took 1 base from V and 1 from J, leaving 12 bases between them. Looked up from germline, CDR1 is LGHDT and CDR2 is YNNKEL (reference sequence). CDR3 residues: CASSQAAGTGTDTQYF. CDR3 nucleotides: TGTGCCAGCAGCCAAGCGGCCGGGACTGGCACAGATACGCAGTATTTT.

At least ten counts were recorded for this clonotype. The V gene is TRBV24-1, the J gene TRBJ2-3, with D uncertain. There are 15 residues in the CDR3. V lost 3 bases to trimming and J lost 0 bases, with 9 bases between them. Germline CDR1 reads KGHDR; CDR2 reads SFDVKD. CDR3 residues: CATSDATDSTDTQYF. Written as DNA, the CDR3 is TGTGCCACCAGTGATGCAACGGACAGCACAGATACGCAGTATTTT.

As concerns this clonotype: The junction differs from germline at one of its ends, possibly a read error. The chain joins TRBV7-3 to TRBJ2-3; D call uncertain. In germline, CDR1 is SGHTA, CDR2 FQGTGA. The CDR3 has 13 residues. CDR3 region: CGSSLSQQDTQYF. The CDR3 bases are TGTGGCAGCAGCTTATCCCAACAAGATACGCAGTATTTT.

This chain connects TRBV2 to TRBJ1-1, with D possibly being TRBD1 (6 bases). This CDR3 spans 12 amino acids. V gave up 3 bases and J gave up 11 bases, with 13 bases separating them. CDR1 and CDR2 from the germline V gene are SNHLY and FYNNEI. The DNA of the CDR3 is TGTGCCAGCAGTGATAGGGGGGAGGAGGCTTTCTTT. The encoded protein is CASSDRGEEAFF. The complete variable domain, with remaining parts taken from reference TRBV2 and TRBJ1-1, reads EPEVTQTPSHQVTQMGQEVILRCVPISNHLYFYWYRQILGQKVEFLVSFYNNEISEKSEIFDDQFSVERPDGSNFTLKIRSTKLEDSAMYFCASSDRGEEAFFGQGTRLTVV.

The table lists this clonotype with many counts. V gene TRBV11-1 combines with J gene TRBJ2-7, with a weak D call TRBD1 (6 bases). This CDR3 has 14 amino acids. Trimming pared 5 bases from V and 3 bases from J, leaving 14 bases between. Per germline, CDR1 SGHAT and CDR2 FQDESV (reference sequence). The CDR3 here is CASSRNDRYYEQYV. DNA for the CDR3: TGTGCCAGCAGCCGAAACGACAGGTACTACGAGCAGTACGTC.

In its sample, this clonotype was seen a few times. The chain recombines TRBV7-2 with TRBJ2-2; tentative D call: TRBD2 (5 bases). The CDR3 spans 14 residues. V was cut by 5 bases and J by 6 bases, with 13 bases left in between. CDR1 and CDR2 from the germline V gene are SGHTA and FQGNSA. CDR3 nucleotide sequence: TGTGCCAGCAGCACCTCCGGCGGGTCCGGGGAGCTGTTTTTT. Its protein is CASSTSGGSGELFF.

This clonotype came up many times. The chain combines TRBV7-2 with TRBJ2-5; D gene unclear. Looked up from germline, CDR1 is SGHTA and CDR2 is FQGNSA. The CDR3 extends over 13 amino acids. Trimming pared 5 bases from V and 5 bases from J, leaving 12 bases between. As DNA, the CDR3 is TGTGCCAGCAGCCTCGAGTTTTGGGAGACCCAGTACTTC. Protein: CASSLEFWETQYF.

V and J are TRBV5-1 and TRBJ2-6; D is ambiguous. Trimming removed 4 bases at V and 0 bases at J, with 17 bases between. The CDR3 loop spans 18 amino acids. The germline V gene has CDR1 SGHRS and CDR2 YFSETQ. The CDR3 reads CASSPTGDPSSGANVLTF. The CDR3 DNA sequence: TGCGCCAGCAGCCCAACCGGTGACCCCAGCTCTGGGGCCAACGTCCTGACTTTC.

This clonotype was detected a few times. The chain uses TRBV3-1 and TRBJ2-3, with 8 bases aligning to TRBD2. Unmatched junction bases numbered 3, after V lost 1 base and J lost 0 bases. The CDR3 runs 16 residues. The germline V gene encodes CDR1 LGHDT and CDR2 YNNKEL (reference sequence). The CDR3 nucleotides are TGTGCCAGCAGCCAAGGATCTAGCGGGAGCACAGATACGCAGTATTTT. Residues: CASSQGSSGSTDTQYF.

The V and J genes are TRBV29-1 and TRBJ1-1, with a tentative D call TRBD1 (5 bases). The CDR3 loop spans 13 amino acids. Germline-derived CDR1 and CDR2 are SQVTM and ANQGSEA. V shed 7 bases and J shed 5 bases, with 17 bases lying between them. CDR3 residues: CSGVTGSRTEAFF. CDR3 nucleotides: TGCAGCGGGGTTACAGGCTCCAGGACTGAAGCTTTCTTT.

Ten or more counts support this clonotype. CDR3 sequence (DNA): TGTGCCAGCACCCTGTTGGGGTCGAACACTGAAGCTTTCTTT. It is translated as CASTLLGSNTEAFF. V and J are TRBV6-1 and TRBJ1-1; D gene unclear. Trimming removed 7 bases at V and 1 base at J, with 13 bases between. From germline, CDR1 is MNHNS and CDR2 SASEGT. This CDR3 is 14 amino acids long.

The chain recombines TRBV7-2 with TRBJ2-3; D not resolved. Trimming left V 5 bases short and J 2 bases short, with 11 bases between. Germline V gene data show CDR1 as SGHTA and CDR2 as FQGNSA. This CDR3 spans 14 amino acids. Here the CDR3 reads CASSPIFPTDTQYF. The CDR3 coding sequence is TGTGCCAGCAGCCCCATCTTCCCCACAGATACGCAGTATTTT.

This chain links TRBV5-1 with TRBJ1-3, with D possibly TRBD1 on 6 matching bases. This CDR3 is built from 14 residues. Germline V CDR1 and CDR2: SGHRS, YFSETQ. Trimming took off 4 bases at V and 2 bases at J, with 10 bases between the two ends. The CDR3 DNA sequence: TGCGCCAGCAGCATAGGGGGGACTGGAAACACCATATATTTT. This gives the protein CASSIGGTGNTIYF.

In this sample, this clonotype turned up a few times. The chain recombines TRBV5-4 with TRBJ2-3; TRBD2 agrees at 10 bases. Losses at the gene ends were 5 bases for V and 1 base for J; bases not matched to a gene: 4. The CDR3 runs 15 residues. Germline CDR1 SGHNT, CDR2 YYREEE (reference sequence). In DNA, the CDR3 is TGTGCCAGCAGACCCGGGACTAGCGGCACAGATACGCAGTATTTT. Translation: CASRPGTSGTDTQYF.

This clonotype was counted a few times. This sequence joins TRBV18 and TRBJ2-3; no definite D call. Trimming removed 6 bases at V and 6 bases at J, with 19 bases between. Germline values: CDR1 KGHSH, CDR2 LQKENI. This CDR3 has 15 amino acids. The CDR3 DNA reads as TGTGCCAGCTCCCCTCCCTCCGTGGGAACGGATACGCAGTATTTT. Translating gives CASSPPSVGTDTQYF.

This clonotype was recorded a few times. The rearrangement joins TRBV6-5 to TRBJ2-7; 7 nucleotides align to TRBD1. CDR1 and CDR2 from the germline V gene are MNHEY and SVGAGI. The ends lost 0 bases at V and 4 bases at J; junction bases unmatched: 3. The CDR3 loop spans 14 amino acids. This CDR3 is CASSYSGGNYEQYF. CDR3 nucleotides: TGTGCCAGCAGTTACTCAGGGGGCAATTACGAGCAGTACTTC.

This clonotype was observed a handful of times. The rearrangement links TRBV6-4 to TRBJ1-1, with a weak D call TRBD1 (6 bases). This CDR3 is built from 13 residues. The germline V gene has CDR1 MRHNA and CDR2 SNTAGT. Trimming shortened V by 6 bases and J by 8 bases, and 16 bases separated the two germline ends. The CDR3 loop reads CASSPQRGDEAFF. Here the CDR3 DNA reads TGTGCCAGCAGCCCCCAGAGGGGGGACGAAGCTTTCTTT.

Points on this clonotype: Germline and junction disagree at one end, which may indicate a read error. The V gene is TRBV7-9, the J gene TRBJ2-1, with no clear D. CDR3 length: 13 residues. CDR1 SEHNR and CDR2 FQNEAQ come from the germline V gene (reference sequence). The CDR3 region is CASEFAGYNELFF. The CDR3 DNA is TGTGCCAGCGAGTTTGCTGGTTACAATGAGCTGTTCTTC.

This rearrangement joins TRBV7-9 to TRBJ1-2, with 12 bases identical to TRBD1. The CDR3 consists of 15 residues. CDR1 SEHNR and CDR2 FQNEAQ come from the germline V gene (reference sequence). Germline trimming cut 4 bases from V and 7 bases from J; bases unmatched to any gene: 7. CDR3 nucleotides: TGTGCCAGCAGCTACGGGACAGGGGGCCACTCTGGCTACACCTTC. It translates to CASSYGTGGHSGYTF. Variable domain in full (rest from reference TRBV7-9 and TRBJ1-2): DTGVSQNPRHKITKRGQNVTFRCDPISEHNRLYWYRQTLGQGPEFLTYFQNEAQLEKSRLLSDRFSAERPKGSFSTLEIQRTEQGDSAMYLCASSYGTGGHSGYTFGSGTRLTVV.

This clonotype was seen only a few times. The genes are TRBV5-4 and TRBJ2-1; 9 bases map to TRBD2. Germline CDR1 and CDR2: SGHNT and YYREEE (reference sequence). The CDR3 extends over 15 amino acids. V was pared by 0 bases and J by 6 bases, with 4 bases of the junction left unmatched. The DNA for the CDR3 is TGTGCCAGCAGCTTGGGACTAGCGGACCTCAATGAGCAGTTCTTC. It is translated as CASSLGLADLNEQFF.

The V gene is TRBV28, the J gene TRBJ1-2, with 9 positions matching TRBD1. CDR3 length: 15 amino acids. CDR1 and CDR2 from the germline V gene are MDHEN and SYDVKM. After removal of 6 bases from V and 7 bases from J, the junction contained 12 bases not matched to a gene. CDR3 region: CASSPGTGYGRGYTF. CDR3 DNA: TGTGCCAGCAGCCCCGGGACAGGGTATGGTCGTGGCTACACCTTC.

This clonotype was counted many times. This chain joins TRBV20-1 and TRBJ1-1; tentative D call: TRBD1 (5 bases). V lost 3 bases and J 1 base, leaving 12 bases between the germline ends. Looked up from germline, CDR1 is DFQATT and CDR2 is SNEGSKA (reference sequence). This CDR3 has 14 amino acids. In DNA form, the CDR3 reads TGCAGTGCTAGGATCGGGACTAGGAACACTGAAGCTTTCTTT. This encodes CSARIGTRNTEAFF.

The rearrangement links TRBV11-2 to TRBJ2-1; TRBD2 matches at 9 bases. The CDR3 covers 17 residues. Germline CDR1 SGHAT, CDR2 FQNNGV. The ends lost 0 bases at V and 9 bases at J; junction bases unmatched: 12. The CDR3 DNA follows: TGTGCCAGCAGCTTAGACAGTCTTGGCGGGGGGGCACGTGAGCAGTTCTTC. It translates to CASSLDSLGGGAREQFF.

V is TRBV5-5 and J is TRBJ1-1; D remains unclear. There are 12 residues in the CDR3. Trimming took 1 base from V and 4 from J, leaving 5 bases between them. The germline gives CDR1 SGHKS, CDR2 YYEKEE (reference sequence). CDR3 residues: CASSLLRTEAFF. CDR3 bases: TGTGCCAGCAGCTTGCTCCGCACTGAAGCTTTCTTT.

This clonotype was found a few times. This chain connects TRBV12-3 or TRBV12-4 to TRBJ2-6, with D unresolved. CDR3 size: 15 residues. The V end lost 2 bases, the J end lost 0 bases, and 5 bases lay between the germline ends. CDR3 in amino acids: CASSLQSSGANVLTF. The CDR3 DNA sequence: TGTGCCAGCAGTTTACAGTCCTCTGGGGCCAACGTCCTGACTTTC.